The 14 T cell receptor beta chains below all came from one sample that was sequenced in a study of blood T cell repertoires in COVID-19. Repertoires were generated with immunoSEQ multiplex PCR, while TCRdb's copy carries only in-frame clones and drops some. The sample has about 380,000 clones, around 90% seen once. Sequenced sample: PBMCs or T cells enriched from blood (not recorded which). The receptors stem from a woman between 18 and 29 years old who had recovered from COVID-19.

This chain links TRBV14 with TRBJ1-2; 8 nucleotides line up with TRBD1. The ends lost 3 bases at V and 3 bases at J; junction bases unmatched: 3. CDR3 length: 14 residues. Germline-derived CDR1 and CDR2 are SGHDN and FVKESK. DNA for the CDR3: TGTGCCAGCAGCCACCAACAGGGGGACTATGGCTACACCTTC. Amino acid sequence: CASSHQQGDYGYTF. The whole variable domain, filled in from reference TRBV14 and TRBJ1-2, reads EAGVTQFPSHSVIEKGQTVTLRCDPISGHDNLYWYRRVMGKEIKFLLHFVKESKQDESGMPNNRFLAERTGGTYSTLKVQPAELEDSGVYFCASSHQQGDYGYTFGSGTRLTVV.

CDR3 loop: CSVQEGNQPQHF. In DNA, the CDR3 is TGCAGCGTGCAGGAGGGCAATCAGCCCCAGCATTTT. J is TRBJ1-5 and V is TRBV29-1; D ambiguous. Germline CDR1 and CDR2: SQVTM and ANQGSEA. The CDR3 sequence is 12 residues long. V gave up 6 bases and J gave up 2 bases, with 8 bases separating them.

The CDR3 is CASSPWERTEAFF. The CDR3 DNA reads TGTGCCAGCAGCCCCTGGGAGAGGACTGAAGCTTTCTTT. The chain recombines TRBV7-9 with TRBJ1-1; D is unresolved. Germline V lookup: CDR1 SEHNR, CDR2 FQNEAQ (reference sequence). The length of the CDR3 is 13 residues. V gave up 5 bases and J gave up 5 bases, with 12 bases separating them.

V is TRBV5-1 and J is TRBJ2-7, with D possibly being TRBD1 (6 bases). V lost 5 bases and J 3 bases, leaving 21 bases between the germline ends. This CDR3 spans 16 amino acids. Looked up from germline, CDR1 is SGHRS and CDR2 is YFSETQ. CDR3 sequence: CASRRSSGTTSYEQYF. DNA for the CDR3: TGCGCCAGCAGACGCTCGTCAGGGACAACCAGCTACGAGCAGTACTTC.

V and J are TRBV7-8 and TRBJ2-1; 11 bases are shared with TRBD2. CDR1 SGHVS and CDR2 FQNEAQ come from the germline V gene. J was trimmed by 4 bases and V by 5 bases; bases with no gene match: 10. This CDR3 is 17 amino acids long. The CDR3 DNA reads TGTGCCAGCAGCCGAAGTAGCGGGGGGGCCAAGTACAATGAGCAGTTCTTC. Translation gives CASSRSSGGAKYNEQFF. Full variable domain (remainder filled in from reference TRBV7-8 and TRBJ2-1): GAGVSQSPRYKVAKRGQDVALRCDPISGHVSLFWYQQALGQGPEFLTYFQNEAQLDKSGLPSDRFFAERPEGSVSTLKIQRTQQEDSAVYLCASSRSSGGAKYNEQFFGPGTRLTVL.

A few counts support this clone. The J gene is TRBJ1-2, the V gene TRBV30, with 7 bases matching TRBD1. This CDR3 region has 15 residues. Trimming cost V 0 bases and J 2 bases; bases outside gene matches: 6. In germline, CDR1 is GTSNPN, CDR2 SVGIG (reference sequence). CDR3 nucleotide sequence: TGTGCCTGGAGTGTACTTAGGGGGCGCAACTATGGCTACACCTTC. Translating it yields CAWSVLRGRNYGYTF. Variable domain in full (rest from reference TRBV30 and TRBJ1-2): SQTIHQWPATLVQPVGSPLSLECTVEGTSNPNLYWYRQAAGRGLQLLFYSVGIGQISSEVPQNLSASRPQDRQFILSSKKLLLSDSGFYLCAWSVLRGRNYGYTFGSGTRLTVV.

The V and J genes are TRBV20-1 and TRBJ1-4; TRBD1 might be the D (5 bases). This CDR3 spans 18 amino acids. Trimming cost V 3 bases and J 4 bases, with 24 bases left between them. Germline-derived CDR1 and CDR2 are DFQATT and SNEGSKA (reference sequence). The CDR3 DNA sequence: TGCAGTGCTAGTAACACAGGAGGGCGCGAGTTGTTTAATGAAAAACTGTTTTTT. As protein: CSASNTGGRELFNEKLFF.

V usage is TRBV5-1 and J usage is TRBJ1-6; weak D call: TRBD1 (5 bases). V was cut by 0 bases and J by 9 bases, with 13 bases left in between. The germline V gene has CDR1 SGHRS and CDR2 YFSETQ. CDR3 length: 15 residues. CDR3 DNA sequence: TGCGCCAGCAGCTTGGCCCGGACCGGGGGTTCACCCCTCCACTTT. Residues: CASSLARTGGSPLHF. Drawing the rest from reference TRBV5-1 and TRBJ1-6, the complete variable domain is KAGVTQTPRYLIKTRGQQVTLSCSPISGHRSVSWYQQTPGQGLQFLFEYFSETQRNKGNFPGRFSGRQFSNSRSEMNVSTLELGDSALYLCASSLARTGGSPLHFGNGTRLTVT.

The DNA of the CDR3 is TGTGCCAGCAGCTTAGCGCTTTTGGGGGAAGGAGGGCCAACTAATGAAAAACTGTTTTTT. This translates into CASSLALLGEGGPTNEKLFF. The rearrangement links TRBV7-8 to TRBJ1-4; weak D call: TRBD1 (5 bases). CDR1 SGHVS and CDR2 FQNEAQ come from the germline V gene. The CDR3 totals 20 residues. V dropped 0 bases and J dropped 0 bases, with 20 bases sitting between them.

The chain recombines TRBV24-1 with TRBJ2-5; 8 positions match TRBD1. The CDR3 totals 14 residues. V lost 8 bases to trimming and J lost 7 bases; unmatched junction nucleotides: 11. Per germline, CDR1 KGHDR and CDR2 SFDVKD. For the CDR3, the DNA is TGTGCCACCAAAGGGACAGGAGGCTCAGGGACCCAGTACTTC. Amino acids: CATKGTGGSGTQYF.

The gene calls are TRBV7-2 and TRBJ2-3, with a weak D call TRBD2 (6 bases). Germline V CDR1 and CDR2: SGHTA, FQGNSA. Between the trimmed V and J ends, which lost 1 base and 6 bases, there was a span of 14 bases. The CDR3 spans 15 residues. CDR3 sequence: CASSLGAGRGDTQYF. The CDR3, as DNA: TGTGCCAGCAGCTTAGGGGCAGGGCGGGGCGATACGCAGTATTTT.

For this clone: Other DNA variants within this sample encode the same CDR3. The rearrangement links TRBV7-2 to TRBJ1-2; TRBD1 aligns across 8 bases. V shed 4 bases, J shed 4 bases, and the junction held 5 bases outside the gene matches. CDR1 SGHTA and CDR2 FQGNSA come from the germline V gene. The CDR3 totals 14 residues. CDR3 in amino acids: CASSSSGGTYGYTF. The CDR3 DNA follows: TGTGCCAGCAGCTCGTCAGGGGGCACCTATGGCTACACCTTC.

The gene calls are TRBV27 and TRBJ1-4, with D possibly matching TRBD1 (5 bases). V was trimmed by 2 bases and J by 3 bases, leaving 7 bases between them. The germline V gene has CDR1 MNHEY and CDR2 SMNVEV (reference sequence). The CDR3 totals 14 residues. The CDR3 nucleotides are TGTGCCAGCAGTTTACAGGGTCCTAATGAAAAACTGTTTTTT. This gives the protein CASSLQGPNEKLFF.

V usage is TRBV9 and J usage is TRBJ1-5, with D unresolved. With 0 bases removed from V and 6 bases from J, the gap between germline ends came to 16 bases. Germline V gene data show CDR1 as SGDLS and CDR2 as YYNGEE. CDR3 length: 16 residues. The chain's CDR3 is CASSVDPADDGQPQHF. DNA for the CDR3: TGTGCCAGCAGCGTAGACCCAGCGGACGACGGTCAGCCCCAGCATTTT.